The clone carrying this TCR beta chain was found many times. Its specificity is unknown. TCRdb processed the PCR reads anew with MiXCR; each CDR3 protein has one entry. Among 250,000 to 400,000 distinct CDR3 sequences listed, 20% to 25% were seen once. Sorting defined naive CD8 T cells as CD8+CD4-CCR7+CD45RA+. The data belong to a study of molecular identifiers for immune sequencing clone quantification. Study conclusions and caveats: Clones above 20 RNA copies held over 97% of effector molecules, under 1% in naive cells.

Trimming took 6 bases from V and 5 from J, leaving 13 bases between them. The CDR3 has 13 amino acids. Germline assignment: CDR1 SEHNR and CDR2 FQNEAQ (reference sequence). The gene calls are TRBV7-9 and TRBJ2-5; D is possibly TRBD1 (6 bases). This receptor was obtained from a human donor in good health. Some libraries in this study had Jurkat cell RNA spiked in. The sample was naive CD8+ T cells from blood, with Jurkat cell RNA spiked in. Subset denoted: FACS-sorted CD8+CD4-CCR7+CD45RA+ naive T cells. The CDR3 is CASSHRARETQYF. CDR3 coding DNA: TGTGCCAGCAGTCACAGGGCACGCGAGACCCAGTACTTC. The whole variable domain, filled in from reference TRBV7-9 and TRBJ2-5, reads DTGVSQNPRHKITKRGQNVTFRCDPISEHNRLYWYRQTLGQGPEFLTYFQNEAQLEKSRLLSDRFSAERPKGSFSTLEIQRTEQGDSAMYLCASSHRARETQYFGPGTRLLVL.